Given below is one T cell receptor (beta chain) in context. Assay: immunoSEQ multiplex PCR; the TCRdb copy retains only in-frame clones and omits some. The sample records 90,000 to 140,000 clones, around 82% being singletons. The data were taken from a study of control samples from healthy donors and cancer patients. Source material: blood. This sequence was found in a woman aged 50 to 65 in good health.

CDR3 in amino acids: CASSFAGGLAGGLGDTQYF. The CDR3 bases are TGTGCCAGCAGCTTCGCTGGGGGACTAGCGGGGGGGTTAGGAGATACGCAGTATTTT. The chain has TRBV7-2 and TRBJ2-3, with TRBD2 identical over 16 bases. J was trimmed by 5 bases and V by 3 bases; bases with no gene match: 11. Germline lookup yields CDR1 SGHTA and CDR2 FQGNSA. CDR3 length equals 19 residues.